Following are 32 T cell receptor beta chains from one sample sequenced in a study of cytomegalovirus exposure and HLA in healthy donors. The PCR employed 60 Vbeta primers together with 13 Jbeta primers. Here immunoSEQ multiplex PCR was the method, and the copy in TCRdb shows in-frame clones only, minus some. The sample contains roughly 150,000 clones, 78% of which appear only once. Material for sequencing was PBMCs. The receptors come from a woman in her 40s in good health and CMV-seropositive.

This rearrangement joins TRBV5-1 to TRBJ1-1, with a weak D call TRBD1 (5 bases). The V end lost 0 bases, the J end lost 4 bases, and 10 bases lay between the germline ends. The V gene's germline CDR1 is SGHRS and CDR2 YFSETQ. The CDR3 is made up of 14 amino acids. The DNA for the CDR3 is TGCGCCAGCAGCTTGGCAGGGTTTCTCACTGAAGCTTTCTTT. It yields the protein CASSLAGFLTEAFF.

The CDR3 DNA follows: TGCGCCAGCAGCCAAAGAGGTGGAGGACAGAACTATGGCTACACCTTC. This gives the protein CASSQRGGGQNYGYTF. V is TRBV4-3 and J is TRBJ1-2, with D perhaps TRBD1 (6 bases). V was cut by 2 bases and J by 2 bases, with 15 bases left in between. Germline-derived CDR1 and CDR2 are LGHNA and YSLEER. The length of the CDR3 is 16 residues.

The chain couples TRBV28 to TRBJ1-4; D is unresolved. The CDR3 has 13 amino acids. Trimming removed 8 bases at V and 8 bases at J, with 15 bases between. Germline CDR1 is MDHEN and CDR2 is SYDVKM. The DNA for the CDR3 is TGTGCCAGCGTCGAAGAGGGCAGGGAAAAACTGTTTTTT. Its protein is CASVEEGREKLFF.

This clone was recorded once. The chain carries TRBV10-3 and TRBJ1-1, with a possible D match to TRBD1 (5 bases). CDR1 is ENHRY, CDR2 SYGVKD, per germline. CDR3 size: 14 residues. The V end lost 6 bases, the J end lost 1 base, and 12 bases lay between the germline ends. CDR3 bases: TGTGCCATCAGGAGGGACTTTCAGAACACTGAAGCTTTCTTT. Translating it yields CAIRRDFQNTEAFF.

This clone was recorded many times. The CDR3 reads CAWKPPAHTEAFF. Here the CDR3 DNA reads TGTGCCTGGAAGCCTCCCGCGCACACTGAAGCTTTCTTT. The V and J genes are TRBV30 and TRBJ1-1; D uncertain. V lost 4 bases to trimming and J lost 3 bases, with 12 bases between them. CDR3 length equals 13 residues. Per germline, CDR1 GTSNPN and CDR2 SVGIG (reference sequence).

The chain's CDR3 is CASSLASGLAGEISYEQYF. CDR3 DNA: TGCGCCAGCAGCTTGGCCAGTGGGCTAGCGGGGGAAATCTCCTACGAGCAGTACTTC. The chain combines TRBV5-1 with TRBJ2-7; TRBD2 aligns across 10 bases. Germline CDR1 and CDR2: SGHRS and YFSETQ. Trimming removed 0 bases from V and 0 bases from J; junction bases left unmatched: 12. This CDR3 comprises 19 residues.

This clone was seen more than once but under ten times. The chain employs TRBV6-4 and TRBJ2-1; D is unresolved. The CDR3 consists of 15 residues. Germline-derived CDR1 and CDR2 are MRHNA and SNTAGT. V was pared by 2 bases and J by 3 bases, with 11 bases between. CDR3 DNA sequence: TGTGCCAGCAGTGACCCCGGAGTCGGCTACAATGAGCAGTTCTTC. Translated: CASSDPGVGYNEQFF.

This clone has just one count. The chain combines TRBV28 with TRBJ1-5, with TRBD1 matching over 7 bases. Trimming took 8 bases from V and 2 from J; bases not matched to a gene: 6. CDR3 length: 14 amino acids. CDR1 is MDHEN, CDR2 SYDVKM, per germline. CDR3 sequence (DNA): TGTGCCAGCCGCGAGGGGGCTCGCAATCAGCCCCAGCATTTT. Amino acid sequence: CASREGARNQPQHF.

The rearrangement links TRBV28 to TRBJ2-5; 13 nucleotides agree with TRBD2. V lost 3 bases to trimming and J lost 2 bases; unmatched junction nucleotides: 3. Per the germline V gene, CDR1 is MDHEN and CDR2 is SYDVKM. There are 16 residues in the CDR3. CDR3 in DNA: TGTGCCAGCAGTTTGTGGACTAGCGGGGGTCAAGAGACCCAGTACTTC. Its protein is CASSLWTSGGQETQYF.

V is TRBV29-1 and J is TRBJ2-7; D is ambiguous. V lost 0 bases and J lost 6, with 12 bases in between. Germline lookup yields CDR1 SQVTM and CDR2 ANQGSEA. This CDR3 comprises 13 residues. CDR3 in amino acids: CSVEEGTQFEQYF. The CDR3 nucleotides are TGCAGCGTTGAAGAGGGCACACAGTTCGAGCAGTACTTC.

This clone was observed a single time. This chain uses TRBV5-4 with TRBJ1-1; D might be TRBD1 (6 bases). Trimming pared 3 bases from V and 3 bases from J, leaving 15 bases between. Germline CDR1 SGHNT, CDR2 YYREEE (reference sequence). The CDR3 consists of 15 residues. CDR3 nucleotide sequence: TGTGCCAGCAGCTCGGCCTCAGGGGCGGACACTGAAGCTTTCTTT. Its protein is CASSSASGADTEAFF.

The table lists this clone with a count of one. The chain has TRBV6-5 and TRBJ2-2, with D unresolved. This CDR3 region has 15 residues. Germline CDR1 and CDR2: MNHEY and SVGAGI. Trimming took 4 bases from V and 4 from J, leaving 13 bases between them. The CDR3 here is CASSFASQVTGELFF. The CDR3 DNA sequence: TGTGCCAGCAGTTTTGCCAGCCAGGTCACCGGGGAGCTGTTTTTT.

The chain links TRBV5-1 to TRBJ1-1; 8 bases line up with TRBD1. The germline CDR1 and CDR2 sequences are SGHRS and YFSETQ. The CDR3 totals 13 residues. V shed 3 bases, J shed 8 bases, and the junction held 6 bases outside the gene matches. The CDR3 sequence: CASSYTRDREAFF. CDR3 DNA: TGCGCCAGCAGCTACACCCGGGACAGGGAAGCTTTCTTT.

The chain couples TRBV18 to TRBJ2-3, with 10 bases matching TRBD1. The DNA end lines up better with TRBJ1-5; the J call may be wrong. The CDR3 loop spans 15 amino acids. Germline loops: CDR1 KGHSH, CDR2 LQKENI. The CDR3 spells CASSPGTGESDTQHF. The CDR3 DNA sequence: TGTGCCAGCTCACCCGGGACAGGGGAATCAGATACGCAGCATTTT.

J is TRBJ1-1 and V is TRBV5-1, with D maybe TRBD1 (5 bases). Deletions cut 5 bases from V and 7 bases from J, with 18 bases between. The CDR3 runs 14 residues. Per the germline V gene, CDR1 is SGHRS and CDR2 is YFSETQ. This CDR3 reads CASSPDGGTIEAFF. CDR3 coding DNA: TGCGCCAGCAGTCCCGACGGGGGGACCATTGAAGCTTTCTTT.

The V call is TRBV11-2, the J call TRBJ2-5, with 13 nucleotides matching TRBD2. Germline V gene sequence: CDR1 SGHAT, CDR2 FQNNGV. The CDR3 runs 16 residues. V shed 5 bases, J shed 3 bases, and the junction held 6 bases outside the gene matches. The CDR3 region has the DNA TGTGCCAGCAGCCCCGGGACTAGCGGGGTAGAAGAGACCCAGTACTTC. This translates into CASSPGTSGVEETQYF.

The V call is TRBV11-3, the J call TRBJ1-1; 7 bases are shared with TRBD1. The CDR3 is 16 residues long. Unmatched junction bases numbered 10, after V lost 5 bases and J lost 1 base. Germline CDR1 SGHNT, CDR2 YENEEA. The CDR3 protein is CASSIKDRPTNTEAFF. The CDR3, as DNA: TGTGCCAGCAGCATAAAGGACAGGCCGACGAACACTGAAGCTTTCTTT.

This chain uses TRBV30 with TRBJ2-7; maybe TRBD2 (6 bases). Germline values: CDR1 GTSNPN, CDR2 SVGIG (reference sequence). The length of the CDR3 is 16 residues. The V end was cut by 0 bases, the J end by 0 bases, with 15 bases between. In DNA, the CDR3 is TGTGCCTGGAGTGTTGGGGGGACTCAGAGCTCCTACGAGCAGTACTTC. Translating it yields CAWSVGGTQSSYEQYF.

CDR3 sequence reads: CASSLRVVEREQYF. The CDR3 nucleotides are TGTGCCAGCAGCTTGCGGGTAGTGGAACGCGAGCAGTACTTC. The chain uses TRBV7-2 and TRBJ2-7; a possible D gene is TRBD2 (5 bases). This CDR3 is built from 14 residues. Trimming took 3 bases from V and 6 from J, leaving 15 bases between them. The germline CDR1 and CDR2 sequences are SGHTA and FQGNSA.

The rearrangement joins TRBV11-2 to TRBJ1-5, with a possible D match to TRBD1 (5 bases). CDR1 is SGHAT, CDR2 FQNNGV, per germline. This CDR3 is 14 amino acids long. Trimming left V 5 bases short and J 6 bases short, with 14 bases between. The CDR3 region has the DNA TGTGCCAGCAGCCCAGGGAGCGGGGGTCAGCCCCAGCATTTT. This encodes CASSPGSGGQPQHF.

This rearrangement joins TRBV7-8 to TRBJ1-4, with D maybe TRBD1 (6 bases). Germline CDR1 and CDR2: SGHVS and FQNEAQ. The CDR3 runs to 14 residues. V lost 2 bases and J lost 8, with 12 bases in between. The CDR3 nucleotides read TGTGCCAGCAGCTTACAGGGGCTTCGGGAAAAACTGTTTTTT. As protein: CASSLQGLREKLFF.

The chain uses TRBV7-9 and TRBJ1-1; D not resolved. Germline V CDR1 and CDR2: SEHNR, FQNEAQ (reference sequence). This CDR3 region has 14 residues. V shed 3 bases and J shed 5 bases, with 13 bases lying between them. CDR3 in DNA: TGTGCCAGCAGCTTGGAGGGATTGGGTACTGAAGCTTTCTTT. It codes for CASSLEGLGTEAFF.

DNA of the CDR3: TGTGCCAGCAGCATAGGGACTAGCGGGGGGACTGAGCAGTTCTTC. Its protein product is CASSIGTSGGTEQFF. This sequence joins TRBV7-3 and TRBJ2-1, with 15 bases that match TRBD2. The CDR3 is 15 residues long. V dropped 5 bases and J dropped 9; count of bases not matched to a gene: 5. Germline loops: CDR1 SGHTA, CDR2 FQGTGA. Using reference TRBV7-3 and TRBJ2-1 for the parts outside the CDR3, the full variable domain is GAGVSQTPSNKVTEKGKYVELRCDPISGHTALYWYRQSLGQGPEFLIYFQGTGAADDSGLPNDRFFAVRPEGSVSTLKIQRTERGDSAVYLCASSIGTSGGTEQFFGPGTRLTVL.

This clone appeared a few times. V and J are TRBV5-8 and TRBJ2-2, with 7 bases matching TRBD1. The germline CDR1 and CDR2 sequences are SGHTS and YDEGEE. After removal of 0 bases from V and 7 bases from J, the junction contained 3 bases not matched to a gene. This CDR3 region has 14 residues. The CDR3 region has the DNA TGTGCCAGCAGCTTGGATACAGGGGTCGGGGAGCTGTTTTTT. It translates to CASSLDTGVGELFF. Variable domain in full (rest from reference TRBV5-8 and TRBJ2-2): EAGVTQSPTHLIKTRGQQATLRCSPISGHTSVYWYQQALGLGLQFLLWYDEGEERNRGNFPPRFSGRQFPNYSSELNVNALELEDSALYLCASSLDTGVGELFFGEGSRLTVL.

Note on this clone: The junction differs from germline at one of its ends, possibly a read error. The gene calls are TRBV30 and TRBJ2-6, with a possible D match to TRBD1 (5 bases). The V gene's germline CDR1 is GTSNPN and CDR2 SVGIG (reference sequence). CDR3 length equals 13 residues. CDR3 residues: CAWSASGANGLTF. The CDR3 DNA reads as TGTGCCTGGAGTGCGTCTGGGGCCAACGGCCTGACTTTC.

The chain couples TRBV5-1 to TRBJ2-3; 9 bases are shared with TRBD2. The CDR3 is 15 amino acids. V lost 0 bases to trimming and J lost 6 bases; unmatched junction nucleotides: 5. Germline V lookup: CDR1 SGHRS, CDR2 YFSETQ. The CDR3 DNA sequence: TGCGCCAGCAGCTTGGCTAGCGGGGCTAGGGATACGCAGTATTTT. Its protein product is CASSLASGARDTQYF.

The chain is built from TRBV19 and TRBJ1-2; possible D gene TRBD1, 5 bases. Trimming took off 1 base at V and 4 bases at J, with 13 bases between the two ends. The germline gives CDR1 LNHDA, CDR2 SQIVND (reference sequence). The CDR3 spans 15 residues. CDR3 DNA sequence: TGTGCCAGTAGTATAGTTTCAGGGACTCTCTATGGCTACACCTTC. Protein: CASSIVSGTLYGYTF. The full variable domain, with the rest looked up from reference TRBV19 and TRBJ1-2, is DGGITQSPKYLFRKEGQNVTLSCEQNLNHDAMYWYRQDPGQGLRLIYYSQIVNDFQKGDIAEGYSVSREKKESFPLTVTSAQKNPTAFYLCASSIVSGTLYGYTFGSGTRLTVV.

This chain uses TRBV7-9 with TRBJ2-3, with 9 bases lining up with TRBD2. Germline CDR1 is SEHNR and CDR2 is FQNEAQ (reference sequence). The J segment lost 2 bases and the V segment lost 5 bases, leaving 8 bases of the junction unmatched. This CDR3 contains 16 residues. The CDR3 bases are TGTGCCAGCAGCCCGACCGGGACTAGCCCCACAGATACGCAGTATTTT. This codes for CASSPTGTSPTDTQYF.

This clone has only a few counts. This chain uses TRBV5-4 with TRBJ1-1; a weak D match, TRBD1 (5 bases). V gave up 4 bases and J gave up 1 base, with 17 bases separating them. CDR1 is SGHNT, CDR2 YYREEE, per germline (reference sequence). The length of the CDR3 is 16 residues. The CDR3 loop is CASSKHTGLWNTEAFF. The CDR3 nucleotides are TGTGCCAGCAGCAAACACACGGGACTCTGGAACACTGAAGCTTTCTTT.

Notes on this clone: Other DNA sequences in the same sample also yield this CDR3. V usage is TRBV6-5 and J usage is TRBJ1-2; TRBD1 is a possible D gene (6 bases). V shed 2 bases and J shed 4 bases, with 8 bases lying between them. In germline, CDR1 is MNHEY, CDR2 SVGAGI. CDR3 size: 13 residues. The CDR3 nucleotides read TGTGCCAGCAGTTACAGGGGGGGCTATGGCTACACCTTC. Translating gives CASSYRGGYGYTF.

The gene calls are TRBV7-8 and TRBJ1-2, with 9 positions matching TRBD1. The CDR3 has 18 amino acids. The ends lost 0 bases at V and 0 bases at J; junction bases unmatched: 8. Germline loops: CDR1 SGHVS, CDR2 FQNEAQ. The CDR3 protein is CASSLAGTGIVANYGYTF. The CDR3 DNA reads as TGTGCCAGCAGCTTAGCCGGGACAGGGATCGTAGCTAACTATGGCTACACCTTC.

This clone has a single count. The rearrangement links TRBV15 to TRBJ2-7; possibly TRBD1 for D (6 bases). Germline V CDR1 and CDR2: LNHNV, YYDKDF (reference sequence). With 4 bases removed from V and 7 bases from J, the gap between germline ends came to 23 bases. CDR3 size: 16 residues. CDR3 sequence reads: CATSTRQVGRIREQYF. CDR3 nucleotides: TGTGCCACCAGCACCAGACAGGTCGGTCGGATACGTGAGCAGTACTTC.